This T cell receptor beta chain was found in a study of beta chain features in type 1 diabetes. The overall study: The study found patients and healthy donors alike in age, gender and cell yields.

Broader study findings: Among all four CD4+ subsets, Type 1 diabetes patients had TCRB CDR3s that were moderately but significantly shorter. Researchers reported that naive, central memory and Treg TCRB repertoires appeared more similar in patients than in healthy donors.

What was sequenced were expressed TCRB transcripts, since all of the isolated RNA had been reverse transcribed. Here immunoSEQ multiplex PCR was the method, and the copy in TCRdb shows in-frame clones only, minus some. The sample holds approximately 160,000 clones, about 9.3% seen once. Details on this clone: Its specificity is unknown.

Germline CDR1 and CDR2: LNHDA and SQIVND (reference sequence). The germline V and J ends were trimmed by 10 bases and 0 bases, with 10 bases remaining between them. The CDR3 loop spans 14 amino acids. Once sorted, every population was more than 95% pure. The chain employs TRBV19 and TRBJ2-6, with a possible D match to TRBD2 (6 bases). The sequenced material came from central memory CD4+ T cells from blood. The clonotype was recovered from a man aged 25-45 years with type 1 diabetes. In DNA form, the CDR3 reads TGTGCCATTGCGGGGCACTCTGGGGCCAACGTCCTGACTTTC. Translated, it gives CAIAGHSGANVLTF. The full variable domain, completed using reference TRBV19 and TRBJ2-6, is DGGITQSPKYLFRKEGQNVTLSCEQNLNHDAMYWYRQDPGQGLRLIYYSQIVNDFQKGDIAEGYSVSREKKESFPLTVTSAQKNPTAFYLCAIAGHSGANVLTFGAGSRLTVL.